A single sample gave rise to the 12 T cell receptor beta chains below, sequenced in a study of blood T cell repertoires in COVID-19. The method was immunoSEQ multiplex PCR; TCRdb's version includes in-frame clones alone and lacks a portion of them. This sample has about 160,000 clones; roughly 85% occur once, and the top ten carry 3% to 3.5%. The sequenced sample was peripheral blood. The receptors originated from a human donor with acute or convalescent COVID-19. The donor label of this sample is uncertain.

CDR3 in DNA: TGTGCCAGCAGCTTAGTATGGGGCGCTAGCACAGATACGCAGTATTTT. Amino acid sequence: CASSLVWGASTDTQYF. The rearrangement links TRBV11-2 to TRBJ2-3, with D tentatively TRBD1 (5 bases). Deletions cut 1 base from V and 0 bases from J, with 11 bases between. Looked up from germline, CDR1 is SGHAT and CDR2 is FQNNGV. The CDR3 has 16 amino acids.

This rearrangement joins TRBV19 to TRBJ1-5, with D tentatively TRBD1 (5 bases). This CDR3 contains 14 residues. Trimming took 4 bases from V and 5 from J, leaving 12 bases between them. From germline, CDR1 is LNHDA and CDR2 SQIVND (reference sequence). The chain's CDR3 is CASSRGGSYQPQHF. The CDR3 nucleotides are TGTGCCAGTAGTAGGGGGGGATCCTATCAGCCCCAGCATTTT.

The rearrangement links TRBV9 to TRBJ1-6; the match to TRBD1 covers 7 bases. Germline loops: CDR1 SGDLS, CDR2 YYNGEE. Unmatched junction bases numbered 5, after V lost 4 bases and J lost 4 bases. The CDR3 consists of 15 residues. The CDR3 nucleotides are TGTGCCAGCAGCACAGGGGATGGATATAATTCACCCCTCCACTTT. It translates to CASSTGDGYNSPLHF.

This chain uses TRBV5-4 with TRBJ1-1; the D is unclear. This CDR3 has 14 residues. The V and J ends lost 4 bases and 1 base respectively, with 11 bases between them. Germline V gene sequence: CDR1 SGHNT, CDR2 YYREEE (reference sequence). The CDR3: CASSPSTRNTEAFF. The CDR3 nucleotides are TGTGCCAGCAGCCCATCGACAAGGAACACTGAAGCTTTCTTT.

This chain's CDR3 is CASGGRDPGYTF. The DNA of the CDR3 is TGTGCCAGCGGAGGGAGGGATCCTGGCTACACCTTC. The rearrangement links TRBV9 to TRBJ1-2; no clear D. CDR3 length: 12 residues. Trimming took off 7 bases at V and 7 bases at J, with 14 bases between the two ends. Germline V gene lookup returns CDR1 SGDLS and CDR2 YYNGEE.

This sequence joins TRBV6-5 and TRBJ2-5; possibly TRBD1 for D (6 bases). Germline CDR1 is MNHEY and CDR2 is SVGAGI. The CDR3 totals 15 residues. Trimming took off 0 bases at V and 4 bases at J, with 12 bases between the two ends. In DNA, the CDR3 is TGTGCCAGCAGTTACTCTACAGGGCGAGGAGAGACCCAGTACTTC. Protein: CASSYSTGRGETQYF.

This clone was recorded a few times. The chain carries TRBV5-3 and TRBJ2-7; 11 positions agree with TRBD1. TRBV5-3 carries the ORF label, with uncertain function. V was clipped by 0 bases and J by 5 bases; unmatched bases: 10. CDR3 length: 17 amino acids. CDR3 DNA sequence: TGTGCCAGAAGCTTGGGGACAGGGGGCACTAACAGGGACGAGCAGTACTTC. Its translation: CARSLGTGGTNRDEQYF.

This chain uses TRBV7-8 with TRBJ1-2; possible D gene TRBD1, 5 bases. Per the germline V gene, CDR1 is SGHVS and CDR2 is FQNEAQ. The V end was cut by 1 base, the J end by 7 bases, with 19 bases between. This CDR3 is 16 amino acids long. CDR3 DNA sequence: TGTGCCAGCAGCTTAGACGGGCGGACAACCGCTCCTGGCTACACCTTC. Translated, it gives CASSLDGRTTAPGYTF.

The chain has TRBV27 and TRBJ1-5; the D gene is possibly TRBD1 (6 bases). Trimming removed 6 bases from V and 3 bases from J, with 18 bases in between. The CDR3 contains 16 residues. Germline CDR1 is MNHEY and CDR2 is SMNVEV (reference sequence). This CDR3 reads CASRRMAGVDNQPQHF. CDR3 sequence (DNA): TGTGCCAGCAGGCGAATGGCAGGGGTGGACAATCAGCCCCAGCATTTT.

The gene calls are TRBV7-2 and TRBJ2-7, with 9 nucleotides matching TRBD1. V dropped 1 base and J dropped 12; count of bases not matched to a gene: 7. The CDR3 sequence is 13 residues long. Germline-derived CDR1 and CDR2 are SGHTA and FQGNSA. Here the CDR3 reads CASSLGDRAFLYF. CDR3 DNA sequence: TGTGCCAGCAGCTTAGGGGACAGGGCATTCCTGTACTTC.

For the CDR3, the DNA is TGTGCCAGCAGCGTGGACAGGGACCACTATGGCTACACCTTC. Encoded protein: CASSVDRDHYGYTF. This chain uses TRBV9 with TRBJ1-2, with 8 bases identical to TRBD1. This CDR3 is built from 14 residues. CDR1 and CDR2 from the germline V gene are SGDLS and YYNGEE. V lost 2 bases, J lost 3 bases, and 3 bases stayed unmatched.

This clone was seen many times. The chain combines TRBV30 with TRBJ1-6; tentatively, D is TRBD1 (5 bases). CDR1 and CDR2 (germline): GTSNPN, SVGIG (reference sequence). V dropped 5 bases and J dropped 8 bases, with 13 bases sitting between them. The CDR3 contains 13 residues. The CDR3 sequence is CAWDPGQYSPLHF. The CDR3 DNA follows: TGTGCCTGGGACCCCGGACAATATTCACCCCTCCACTTT.